Described below is a single TCR beta chain sequence and its context. The junction and the germline gene differ at one end; a read error may be behind it. The data were obtained in a study of PD-1 blockade in classical Hodgkin lymphoma. Time point given: newly diagnosed, previously untreated cHL patient sample. CD4+ T cells were purified from thawed PBMCs by magnetic negative selection. Profiled with immunoSEQ multiplex PCR; TCRdb holds only in-frame clones, not every one. The table lists more than 30,000 clones, 88% of them singletons. The germline CDR1 and CDR2 sequences are MDHEN and SYDVKM. There are 11 residues in the CDR3.

The source material was CD4+ T cells from blood. V usage is TRBV28 and J usage is TRBJ2-7; 9 nucleotides agree with TRBD1. The receptor was isolated from a human donor with classical Hodgkin lymphoma. The CDR3 sequence is CASSSRTGEDF. For the CDR3, the DNA is TGTGCCAGCAGTTCCCGGACAGGGGAGGACTTC.